This TCR beta chain appears in the sequencing data of a study of CD8 T cells in Susac syndrome. Between the trimmed V and J ends, which lost 1 base and 4 bases, there was a span of 7 bases. There are 13 residues in the CDR3. CD8+ and CD4+ T cells circulating in blood were sequenced for TCR beta. TEMRA cells were FACS-enriched, unlike CD8+ and CD4+ T cells, which were negatively isolated. RNA in amounts of roughly 0.5 to 1 ug was reverse transcribed with random hexamers. TCRdb itself ran the immunoSEQ multiplex PCR reads through MiXCR, one entry per CDR3 protein. The repertoire includes around 170,000 distinct CDR3 sequences, roughly 95% of them detected once, and less than 0.2% sits in the top ten.

Sequenced: CD8+ T cells from PBMCs. This chain connects TRBV12-3 or TRBV12-4 to TRBJ2-5; D is ambiguous. This clonotype originated in a human donor with multiple sclerosis. The CDR3 DNA reads TGTGCCAGCAGTTTAGGAGCCCTAGAGACCCAGTACTTC. Its protein is CASSLGALETQYF.